The 32 T cell receptor beta chains in this list originate from one sample, sequenced in a study of cytomegalovirus exposure and HLA in healthy donors. The PCR employed 60 Vbeta primers together with 13 Jbeta primers. Profiled with immunoSEQ multiplex PCR; TCRdb holds only in-frame clones, not every one. The sample has tens of thousands of clones, around 79% seen once. Sequenced input: PBMCs. These receptor sequences come from a woman aged 40-49 years in good health and CMV-seropositive.

The chain employs TRBV5-1 and TRBJ1-2; TRBD1 matches at 7 bases. There are 14 residues in the CDR3. V lost 4 bases to trimming and J lost 5 bases; unmatched junction nucleotides: 8. Germline V CDR1 and CDR2: SGHRS, YFSETQ. The CDR3 loop reads CASSRGIRGYGYTF. CDR3 DNA sequence: TGCGCCAGCAGCCGGGGGATCAGGGGGTATGGCTACACCTTC.

The chain recombines TRBV4-2 with TRBJ2-5; possible D gene TRBD1, 6 bases. CDR3 length: 17 residues. Trimming took 0 bases from V and 1 from J, leaving 15 bases between them. Germline V gene lookup returns CDR1 LGHNA and CDR2 YNFKEQ. In DNA form, the CDR3 reads TGTGCCAGCAGCCAAGACGCGCCAGGGGTCTTCCAAGAGACCCAGTACTTC. Translated, it gives CASSQDAPGVFQETQYF.

CDR3: CASSAGQALYEQYF. CDR3 nucleotides: TGTGCCAGCAGCGCGGGACAGGCCCTCTACGAGCAGTACTTC. The chain combines TRBV7-8 with TRBJ2-7, with 8 bases lining up with TRBD1. The V gene's germline CDR1 is SGHVS and CDR2 FQNEAQ. V gave up 5 bases and J gave up 3 bases; unmatched junction bases: 6. The CDR3 is 14 amino acids. Based on the CDR3 plus reference TRBV7-8 and TRBJ2-7, the full variable domain is GAGVSQSPRYKVAKRGQDVALRCDPISGHVSLFWYQQALGQGPEFLTYFQNEAQLDKSGLPSDRFFAERPEGSVSTLKIQRTQQEDSAVYLCASSAGQALYEQYFGPGTRLTVT.

The V gene is TRBV19, the J gene TRBJ2-1; possible D gene TRBD1, 6 bases. Germline loops: CDR1 LNHDA, CDR2 SQIVND (reference sequence). The CDR3 totals 14 residues. V lost 3 bases and J 9 bases, leaving 15 bases between the germline ends. The CDR3 bases are TGTGCCAGTAGTATCAGGGGCCCCCTCGGTGAGCAGTTCTTC. Protein sequence: CASSIRGPLGEQFF.

The chain has TRBV7-2 and TRBJ2-5; TRBD1 aligns across 8 bases. The CDR3 extends over 14 amino acids. The germline V gene has CDR1 SGHTA and CDR2 FQGNSA. The V segment lost 4 bases and the J segment 2 bases; nucleotides outside the gene matches: 3. CDR3 amino acids: CASSSWTGQETQYF. The CDR3 nucleotides read TGTGCCAGCAGCTCATGGACAGGGCAAGAGACCCAGTACTTC.

The chain combines TRBV6-1 with TRBJ1-5, with D possibly being TRBD1 (6 bases). Trimming took off 8 bases at V and 1 base at J, with 12 bases between the two ends. The CDR3 spans 14 residues. The germline CDR1 and CDR2 sequences are MNHNS and SASEGT. As DNA, the CDR3 is TGTGCCAGCTATCGGACAGACAGCAATCAGCCCCAGCATTTT. It specifies CASYRTDSNQPQHF.

The chain links TRBV10-3 to TRBJ2-5; 9 bases agree with TRBD2. Trimming removed 9 bases from V and 1 base from J; junction bases left unmatched: 6. Looked up from germline, CDR1 is ENHRY and CDR2 is SYGVKD. This CDR3 has 14 residues. CDR3 amino acids: CAIGTSSSQETQYF. As DNA, the CDR3 is TGTGCCATAGGGACTAGCAGTTCCCAAGAGACCCAGTACTTC.

In this sample, this clone turned up a few times. The chain uses TRBV4-3 and TRBJ2-2, with 9 bases identical to TRBD2. Trimming took 4 bases from V and 1 from J; bases not matched to a gene: 4. CDR1 is LGHNA and CDR2 is YSLEER in the germline V gene. This CDR3 is built from 16 residues. DNA for the CDR3: TGCGCCAGCAGCCGATTAGCGGGAGTGAACACCGGGGAGCTGTTTTTT. It yields the protein CASSRLAGVNTGELFF.

Comment on this clone: Different DNA sequences within this sample yield the same CDR3. The chain links TRBV28 to TRBJ2-7, with 7 bases matching TRBD2. J gave up 5 bases and V 6 bases, and 7 bases lay outside the gene matches. Germline loops: CDR1 MDHEN, CDR2 SYDVKM. The CDR3 loop spans 13 amino acids. CDR3 sequence reads: CASRSSGLDEQYF. In DNA form, the CDR3 reads TGTGCCAGCAGGTCTAGCGGTCTGGACGAGCAGTACTTC.

This chain links TRBV16 with TRBJ1-2; no definite D call. The CDR3 totals 12 residues. Germline CDR1 KGHSY, CDR2 FQNENV. The V end was cut by 0 bases, the J end by 6 bases, with 5 bases between. In nucleotides, the CDR3 is TGTGCCAGCAGCCAATCCAGAAATGGCTACACCTTC. Translation: CASSQSRNGYTF.

V gene TRBV15 combines with J gene TRBJ2-7; D is possibly TRBD1 (6 bases). CDR3 size: 15 residues. V shed 0 bases and J shed 3 bases, with 12 bases lying between them. The germline gives CDR1 LNHNV, CDR2 YYDKDF (reference sequence). CDR3 in amino acids: CATSRERNRVYEQYF. In nucleotides, the CDR3 is TGTGCCACCAGCAGAGAAAGGAACAGGGTCTACGAGCAGTACTTC. The full variable domain, in which reference TRBV15 and TRBJ2-7 provide the parts outside the CDR3, is DAMVIQNPRYQVTQFGKPVTLSCSQTLNHNVMYWYQQKSSQAPKLLFHYYDKDFNNEADTPDNFQSRRPNTSFCFLDIRSPGLGDTAMYLCATSRERNRVYEQYFGPGTRLTVT.

The chain links TRBV25-1 to TRBJ1-6; 11 bases fit TRBD1. V dropped 6 bases and J dropped 8; count of bases not matched to a gene: 6. Germline V gene data show CDR1 as MGHDK and CDR2 as SYGVNS. The CDR3 totals 15 residues. Here the CDR3 reads CASRADRGHHSPLHF. For the CDR3, the DNA is TGTGCCAGCAGGGCGGACAGGGGGCATCATTCACCCCTCCACTTT.

The chain uses TRBV18 and TRBJ2-1, with 9 bases lining up with TRBD1. This CDR3 region has 14 residues. The germline gives CDR1 KGHSH, CDR2 LQKENI. The junction had 9 bases not matched to a gene; V was cut back by 6 bases and J by 9 bases. The CDR3 coding sequence is TGTGCCAGCTCGAATACAGGGGGCAAGGGTGAGCAGTTCTTC. It encodes CASSNTGGKGEQFF.

The chain couples TRBV27 to TRBJ1-2; 12 bases are a match to TRBD1. V shed 4 bases, J shed 2 bases, and the junction held 2 bases outside the gene matches. CDR1 MNHEY and CDR2 SMNVEV come from the germline V gene (reference sequence). The CDR3 sequence is 15 residues long. The CDR3 sequence: CASSSGTGGNYGYTF. In DNA form, the CDR3 reads TGTGCCAGCAGTTCCGGGACAGGGGGCAACTATGGCTACACCTTC.

This clone was found a few times. The chain links TRBV4-1 to TRBJ2-7; 12 bases are a match to TRBD2. Germline V gives CDR1 MGHRA, CDR2 YSYEKL. This CDR3 contains 17 residues. V lost 0 bases to trimming and J lost 7 bases; unmatched junction nucleotides: 10. In nucleotides, the CDR3 is TGCGCCAGCAGCCAAGATCTCGAACTAGCGGGGGGTGGGGAGCAGTACTTC. Translation: CASSQDLELAGGGEQYF.

This chain joins TRBV7-9 and TRBJ1-2, with D possibly TRBD1 on 5 matching bases. Germline-derived CDR1 and CDR2 are SEHNR and FQNEAQ (reference sequence). Deletions cut 2 bases from V and 6 bases from J, with 10 bases between. There are 13 residues in the CDR3. In nucleotides, the CDR3 is TGTGCCAGCAGCTTACAGGGAAGAGATGGCTACACCTTC. Translated, it gives CASSLQGRDGYTF.

The rearrangement uses TRBV29-1 and TRBJ2-3; D perhaps matches TRBD2 (6 bases). The germline V gene has CDR1 SQVTM and CDR2 ANQGSEA. The CDR3 sequence is 14 residues long. Trimming shortened V by 4 bases and J by 9 bases, and 20 bases separated the two germline ends. CDR3 residues: CSVVVRGIKDTQYF. The CDR3, as DNA: TGCAGCGTTGTAGTGCGGGGCATTAAAGACACGCAGTATTTT.

This chain connects TRBV6-1 to TRBJ1-6; D is possibly TRBD1 (5 bases). This CDR3 region has 15 residues. Trimming removed 7 bases at V and 6 bases at J, with 16 bases between. Germline assignment: CDR1 MNHNS and CDR2 SASEGT. The CDR3 bases are TGTGCCAGCATCACCGGAGTGGGACTTAATTCACCCCTCCACTTT. Protein: CASITGVGLNSPLHF.

This chain uses TRBV6-6 with TRBJ1-2, with 9 bases fitting TRBD1. The J segment lost 5 bases and the V segment lost 5 bases, leaving 12 bases of the junction unmatched. The CDR3 contains 16 residues. CDR1 is MNHNY and CDR2 is SVGAGI in the germline V gene (reference sequence). CDR3 DNA sequence: TGTGCCAGCAGTAAGGGAGGTATCGGACAGGGGTATGGCTACACCTTC. It codes for CASSKGGIGQGYGYTF.

This clone was seen a single time. Other DNA variants within this sample encode the same CDR3. V gene TRBV7-9 combines with J gene TRBJ2-5, with D tentatively TRBD1 (5 bases). The germline gives CDR1 SEHNR, CDR2 FQNEAQ (reference sequence). The V and J ends lost 5 bases and 4 bases respectively, with 17 bases between them. The CDR3 is made up of 15 amino acids. DNA of the CDR3: TGTGCCAGCAGCGCCGACCCCCAGGGTATAGAGACCCAGTACTTC. Its protein is CASSADPQGIETQYF.

This sequence joins TRBV7-8 and TRBJ1-5; D is perhaps TRBD1 (6 bases). This CDR3 spans 16 amino acids. From germline, CDR1 is SGHVS and CDR2 FQNEAQ. V lost 4 bases, J lost 1 base, and 14 bases lay in between. The CDR3 protein is CASSSLDSNSNQPQHF. CDR3 nucleotide sequence: TGTGCCAGCAGCTCCCTGGACAGTAACAGCAATCAGCCCCAGCATTTT.

The V call is TRBV9, the J call TRBJ1-2, with 9 bases that match TRBD1. CDR3 length equals 14 residues. CDR1 is SGDLS and CDR2 is YYNGEE in the germline V gene. V shed 4 bases, J shed 1 base, and the junction held 2 bases outside the gene matches. In DNA form, the CDR3 reads TGTGCCAGCAGCCCGGGACAGGGTAACTATGGCTACACCTTC. Translation gives CASSPGQGNYGYTF.

In its sample, this clone was seen a few times. CDR3 loop: CASSLKGQSNQPQHF. Here the CDR3 DNA reads TGTGCCAGCAGCTTAAAGGGACAGAGCAATCAGCCCCAGCATTTT. The chain couples TRBV7-2 to TRBJ1-5, with 7 bases fitting TRBD1. The CDR3 has 15 residues. Germline V lookup: CDR1 SGHTA, CDR2 FQGNSA. The V gene end was trimmed by 2 bases and the J gene end by 1 base; junction bases not matched to a gene: 2.

V usage is TRBV28 and J usage is TRBJ1-3; TRBD1 matches at 7 bases. J was trimmed by 3 bases and V by 2 bases; bases with no gene match: 10. This CDR3 has 17 amino acids. Germline CDR1 MDHEN, CDR2 SYDVKM. This CDR3 reads CASSLPQQGWFGNTIYF. DNA for the CDR3: TGTGCCAGCAGTTTACCACAACAGGGGTGGTTTGGAAACACCATATATTTT.

V usage is TRBV6-5 and J usage is TRBJ1-1; possible D gene TRBD1, 5 bases. The V end was cut by 8 bases, the J end by 1 base, with 11 bases between. The germline V gene has CDR1 MNHEY and CDR2 SVGAGI. The CDR3 length is 13 residues. This CDR3 reads CASHRWTNTEAFF. The CDR3 region has the DNA TGTGCCAGCCACAGGTGGACGAACACTGAAGCTTTCTTT.

This rearrangement joins TRBV28 to TRBJ2-5; TRBD1 matches 10 bases. There are 15 residues in the CDR3. Germline V gene sequence: CDR1 MDHEN, CDR2 SYDVKM. Trimming at V came to 6 bases and at J to 5 bases, leaving 9 bases not matched to a gene. The DNA for the CDR3 is TGTGCCAGCAGAACGACAGGGGGCCCTTGGGAGACCCAGTACTTC. This gives the protein CASRTTGGPWETQYF.

The chain is built from TRBV4-3 and TRBJ2-7; D may be TRBD2 (6 bases). Trimming removed 2 bases at V and 2 bases at J, with 16 bases between. Per the germline V gene, CDR1 is LGHNA and CDR2 is YSLEER. This CDR3 is 16 amino acids long. CDR3 DNA: TGCGCCAGCAGCCAATTTTCTGACGGGAGCCCCTACGAGCAGTACTTC. Its protein is CASSQFSDGSPYEQYF.

This clone has just one count. The genes are TRBV9 and TRBJ2-7, with D possibly being TRBD1 (7 bases). CDR3 length: 14 residues. From germline, CDR1 is SGDLS and CDR2 YYNGEE. The V gene lost 4 bases and the J gene lost 4 bases, with 15 bases spanning the gap. CDR3 coding DNA: TGTGCCAGCAGCTTAACAGGGGACTCTTACGAGCAGTACTTC. Amino acids: CASSLTGDSYEQYF.

As for this clone: Sequence at one end of the junction differs from germline and may be a read error. The chain employs TRBV4-1 and TRBJ1-2, with D possibly being TRBD1 (6 bases). The germline gives CDR1 MGHRA, CDR2 YSYEKL. The CDR3 totals 11 residues. The CDR3 bases are TGCGCCAGCAGCCATGGTAGGGACAAACAGTTC. Amino acid sequence: CASSHGRDKQF.

The V gene is TRBV19, the J gene TRBJ2-3; 10 positions match TRBD1. CDR3 size: 16 residues. Germline lookup yields CDR1 LNHDA and CDR2 SQIVND (reference sequence). With 6 bases clipped from V and 3 bases from J, the junction kept 9 bases outside the gene matches. The CDR3 DNA sequence: TGTGCCAGTAGGCCTGGACAGGGGGTATTTACAGATACGCAGTATTTT. Translating gives CASRPGQGVFTDTQYF.

As for this clone: The same CDR3 also results from other DNA sequences found in this sample. The chain joins TRBV15 to TRBJ1-4, with D possibly TRBD1 on 5 matching bases. The CDR3 length is 17 residues. Per germline, CDR1 LNHNV and CDR2 YYDKDF (reference sequence). V lost 1 base to trimming and J lost 7 bases, with 19 bases between them. CDR3 bases: TGTGCCACCAGCAGAGGGGGGGGATCCCGTCCGTCTGAAAAACTGTTTTTT. It encodes CATSRGGGSRPSEKLFF.

The rearrangement links TRBV20-1 to TRBJ2-5; a weak D match, TRBD2 (5 bases). This CDR3 is 11 amino acids long. V was trimmed by 6 bases and J by 7 bases, leaving 12 bases between them. Germline CDR1 is DFQATT and CDR2 is SNEGSKA (reference sequence). CDR3 residues: CSARGRGTQYF. Written as DNA, the CDR3 is TGCAGTGCCCGAGGTCGGGGGACCCAGTACTTC.